This T cell receptor beta chain was retrieved from a study of cytomegalovirus exposure and HLA in healthy donors. With V trimmed by 1 base and J by 0 bases, 5 bases remained unmatched. This CDR3 is 17 amino acids long. The germline CDR1 and CDR2 sequences are MNHNS and SASEGT. The PCR contained 60 Vbeta and 13 Jbeta primers. Assay: immunoSEQ multiplex PCR; the TCRdb copy retains only in-frame clones and omits some. The sample consists of roughly 120,000 clones, over 65% of them appearing once. Notes on the study in general: Productive status was seen about 87% or about 30% of the time for most TCR beta V segments in an earlier analysis.

In regard to this clone: Its antigen is not known.

The chain joins TRBV6-1 to TRBJ1-1; 10 bases agree with TRBD1. The sequence came from a woman in her thirties in good health and CMV-seropositive. What was sequenced was PBMCs. DNA of the CDR3: TGTGCCAGCAGTGAAGGTTGGACAGGGGGGTTGAACACTGAAGCTTTCTTT. It encodes CASSEGWTGGLNTEAFF.